This T cell receptor beta chain was captured by sequencing in a study of cytomegalovirus exposure and HLA in healthy donors (dated by TCRdb to the late 2010s). Some background on the complete study: An earlier analysis of roughly 500 of the donors reported about 280 Gb of sequence data and 117 million unique TCR beta sequences obtained from about 179 million T cells. Roughly 300 gigabases of sequencing data and tens of millions of unique TCR sequences were included in an early release covering roughly 700 HLA-typed donors. Of the 398 genotyped donors, about 84% fell in the genetic ancestry cluster associated with self-reported Caucasian donors. The study aimed to test whether cataloging public T cell receptors could reveal signatures of past pathogen exposure. The T cell repertoires of 666 subjects were profiled by immunosequencing and related to cytomegalovirus serostatus. Along with the 666-subject first cohort, a separate validation cohort of over a hundred different subjects was used. The study combined high-throughput TCR immunosequencing, statistical association of individual TCRs with disease status, and machine learning to predict cytomegalovirus infection status. A later analysis re-examined previously published TCR beta repertoires from 610 or so donors and added high-resolution HLA genotyping to investigate patterns of TCR occurrence. Rather than drawing on any new phenotypic data, the later analysis identified candidate immune exposures from TCR beta sequences and the way those sequences occurred across donors. An earlier analysis of roughly 600 of the donors used high-throughput TCR beta sequencing to judge whether each TCR beta V gene segment behaved as functional or pseudogenic. Donor age, sex, ethnicity and CMV serostatus were compiled together with the repertoire data. A later genetic analysis took genome-wide SNP genotypes for about 55% of the 666 donors and used that subset as a discovery cohort. Every discovery cohort repertoire had been produced on one sequencing platform. Both class I and class II loci were covered by HLA typing, at four-digit resolution. The number of donors typed differed by locus, with about 629-630 for A, B, C, DRB1 and DQB1, over 500 for DQA1, 600 to 610 for DPA1, and around 430 for DPB1. Roughly 5 DR-DQ haplotypes were handled as single units for association and clustering, since linkage in the cohort was strong. Among some 400 genotyped donors of the cohort, an average of roughly 230,000 unique TCR beta nucleotide sequences was sequenced per donor, of which 15% to 20% were non-productive. What the study reported, not specific to this receptor: This cohort had only TCR beta chains sequenced, and the lack of alpha or paired-chain data limited which features could be detected. A few of the identified cytomegalovirus-associated TCR beta chains were confirmed in vitro to be specific for cytomegalovirus antigens. Because counts were too low, about 18 rarely observed V segments, including chromosome 9 orphons, were excluded from the earlier analysis of fewer than 650 of the donors. According to a later analysis, most CMV-associated TCR beta chains appeared to be HLA-restricted, and the HLA associations seemed to be driven largely by CMV exposure. Broadly in line with IMGT annotations, most TCR beta V segments showed up in productive rearrangements about 87% or about 30% of the time in an earlier analysis of roughly 590 of the donors. Roughly uniform sequencing depth across donors was assumed in presence/absence analyses, although this assumption may not hold. The authors suggested that the approach could potentially be extended to other disease states and immunological phenotypes. Compared with the approximately 700-donor mean, donors in an Asian-associated ancestry cluster had fewer N-insertions in productive TCRs, according to a later genetic analysis. In both the original and validation cohorts, the classifier was reported to diagnose cytomegalovirus status with high specificity and sensitivity. When HLA alleles, especially DR and DQ, strongly co-occurred, attributing TCR associations to individual alleles was difficult. Linkage disequilibrium might explain the correlated functional status among segregating V segments, but an unknown experimental factor could not be excluded. A further reported finding was that TCR beta sequences accurately predicted the HLA-A and HLA-B alleles for most subjects in the first cohort. While some public TCRs were present in many individuals, most TCR sequences turned up only very rarely across donors. For the cohort, immune exposure information was limited to CMV serostatus. A cluster of highly shared sequence variants was judged likely to be a technical artifact of the sequencing pipeline. Because the 87-base-pair reads could not distinguish some IMGT-functional V segments, including TRBV6-2 and TRBV6-3, those segments were excluded. Several of the top co-occurrence clusters appeared to be linked to parvovirus B19, influenza, CMV and Epstein-Barr virus, according to a later analysis. In a later analysis, some 17,000 TCR beta sequences were associated with specific HLA alleles at a false discovery rate of 0.05. A later analysis found that HLA-associated TCR beta chains were more clonally expanded and had lower generation probabilities than equally common non-associated chains. The study listed approximately 150 TCR beta chains as associated with cytomegalovirus. In a later genetic analysis, a missense DCLRE1C variant was associated with V-gene and J-gene trimming of TCR beta chains, and the association was replicated in an independent cohort. Because HLA typing was unavailable for some donors at each locus, only the typed subset was used in association tests. A later analysis found that TCR association rates varied across HLA loci, with DRB1 alleles showing the most associated TCRs and HLA-C alleles the fewest.

The library was obtained by the immunoSEQ multiplex PCR assay. For the multiplex PCR, a mixture combining 60 forward primers for TCR Vbeta segments and 13 reverse primers for TCR Jbeta segments was used. A multiplex PCR assay on genomic DNA amplified the CDR3 region of rearranged TCR beta genes. On the Illumina HiSeq System, the amplified TCR beta libraries were sequenced as 87-base-pair reads. The original methods were these. A later analysis tallied around 82 million unique TCR beta chains across the approximately 670 repertoires, and roughly 11 million of those chains were shared by two or more donors. A nearest-neighbor algorithm error-corrected the raw reads and collapsed the reads into unique sequences, merging closely related sequences to remove PCR and sequencing errors. Alignment of CDR3 sequences to IMGT reference sequences was used to assign V, D and J gene segments. For a sequence to be retained, a match of at least six nucleotides to both a V gene segment and a J gene segment was required. A rearrangement was called productive if the CDR3 had no stop codons and remained in frame with V and J, and every other rearrangement was called non-productive. CDR3 was defined according to IMGT convention as the region running from the second conserved V-encoded cysteine to the conserved J-encoded phenylalanine. The earlier analysis of roughly 590 of the donors excluded sequences that lacked an unambiguous match to a single V gene segment. An earlier analysis of fewer than 750 of the donors called V segments functional above 56.7% productive rearrangements and segregating when the between-donor standard deviation exceeded 5%. A statistical classification framework was developed to diagnose cytomegalovirus status using the catalog of TCR beta chain sequences. In a later analysis, TCR nucleotide sequences were compared against IMGT/GENE-DB human TR gene sequences so that V and J genes could be assigned. In a later analysis, CDR3 sequences and most-parsimonious VDJ recombination scenarios were assigned using the TCRdist pipeline. In a later analysis, every TCR beta chain was defined by the combination of its CDR3 amino acid sequence and its V-gene family, and reads without a unique V-gene family were dropped. To address suspected cross-contamination and a sequencing artifact, a later analysis removed 592 highly shared, low-generation-probability nucleotide sequences. A later analysis calculated a clonal expansion index for each public chain from normalized within-repertoire ranks of inferred template counts. In a later analysis, generation probabilities were computed with a VDJ recombination model fitted to out-of-frame rearrangements, and the resulting probabilities were checked against IGoR. Hypergeometric tests were used in a later analysis to score TCR-TCR, TCR-HLA and TCR-CMV co-occurrence, with a repertoire-size bias correction applied to the TCR pairs. To estimate false discovery rates, a later analysis permuted the HLA or CMV assignments 20 times. In a later analysis, co-occurring TCRs were grouped with DBSCAN, and TCRdist sequence similarity was added when clustering was performed within HLA-allele-positive subsets. Co-occurrence clustering excluded repertoires with fewer than 30,000 or more than 120,000 public chains, plus five with anomalous nucleotide sharing. Entries here come from immuneACCESS through TCRdb and include only in-frame sequences with V and J called. Some clones fail to appear in such tables; in the studies checked, an unresolved V gene covers under half of the shortfall, and the cause of the remainder is unknown. The DNA gave D and trimming, while V, J and clone size come from that table. For this sample there are about 180,000 clones; around 80% appear just once. Under 1.5% of the sample lies in the top ten.

As to this clone: Its antigen remains unidentified. The sample holds no much larger clone one base away, and base qualities are not on file.

At the junction V is shortened by 1 base and J by 4 bases; bases outside the gene matches: 6. From the germline V gene, CDR1 is SGHRS and CDR2 is YFSETQ. The CDR3 runs 15 residues from the cysteine to the phenylalanine. The sequence is cut down to CDR3 DNA, 45 bases in frame from base 1. The cohort consisted of 600 to 700 healthy bone marrow donors. At the time of sampling, every cohort member was nominally healthy, though immune exposures that went unrecorded were likely present. The donor tested CMV seropositive and was one of the 289 seropositive cohort members. A peripheral blood sample was provided by each donor, and peripheral blood mononuclear cells were used for TCR beta sequencing. The Qiagen DNeasy Blood Extraction Kit was used to extract genomic DNA from the blood cell samples.

The TCR sequence derives from a girl aged 5 to 17 in good health and CMV-seropositive. Sequencing was performed on PBMCs. The V and J segments used are TRBV5-1 and TRBJ2-7; 9 middle bases align to TRBD1. The DNA reads TGCGCCAGCAGCTTGCCTGGACAGGGGTGGTACGAGCAGTACTTC. It translates as CASSLPGQGWYEQYF.